This T cell receptor beta chain was sequenced in a study of blood T cell repertoires in COVID-19. About the research overall: The study drew acute and convalescent COVID-19 samples from the United States, Italy and Spain. From T cells, B-cell-depleted T cells, or PBMCs came the material, which was cDNA or gDNA.

J gave up 5 bases and V 0 bases, and 6 bases lay outside the gene matches. Germline assignment: CDR1 SGHRS and CDR2 YFSETQ. The CDR3 totals 16 residues. Some clones are missing from TCRdb's copy, which holds only in-frame ones; the method was immunoSEQ multiplex PCR. This sample has around 100,000 clones; roughly 92% occur once, and the top ten carry more than 0.85%. V usage is TRBV5-1 and J usage is TRBJ2-7; 12 bases map to TRBD2. The sequencing sample was made of peripheral blood. The origin of this receptor is a man aged 60 to 69 with acute or convalescent COVID-19. The DNA for the CDR3 is TGCGCCAGCAGCTTGGGGCCTAGCGGGAGGGCCGACGAGCAGTACTTC. As protein: CASSLGPSGRADEQYF.